This T cell receptor beta chain was observed in a study of patients and donors after allogeneic stem cell transplantation. TCRdb ran MiXCR on the RT-PCR reads and lists one entry per CDR3 protein. The table has fewer than 500,000 distinct CDR3 sequences, roughly 17% seen once. Per germline, CDR1 MGHDK and CDR2 SYGVNS. The CDR3 has 16 residues. Trimming pared 1 base from V and 5 bases from J, leaving 15 bases between. V gene TRBV25-1 combines with J gene TRBJ2-1; D might be TRBD1 (6 bases). The sample taken for sequencing was blood, either unsorted or a sorted T cell fraction (not recorded which). This receptor was identified in a human donor who was either an allogeneic HSCT recipient or a stem cell or donor lymphocyte infusion donor (not recorded which). It is not recorded whose cells these are; they may come from a transplant donor. The CDR3 protein is CASSESIPGHNNEQFF. The CDR3 coding sequence is TGTGCCAGCAGTGAATCAATCCCGGGACATAACAATGAGCAGTTCTTC. Using reference TRBV25-1 and TRBJ2-1 for the parts outside the CDR3, the full variable domain is EADIYQTPRYLVIGTGKKITLECSQTMGHDKMYWYQQDPGMELHLIHYSYGVNSTEKGDLSSESTVSRIRTEHFPLTLESARPSHTSQYLCASSESIPGHNNEQFFGPGTRLTVL.